Presented here are 23 T cell receptor beta chains from one specimen sequenced in a study of cytomegalovirus exposure and HLA in healthy donors. The PCR contained 60 Vbeta and 13 Jbeta primers. Sequencing used immunoSEQ multiplex PCR; TCRdb keeps in-frame clones, though not all of them. Of about 170,000 clones detected, almost 85% appear once; the ten largest clones hold around 0.41%. Sequencing was performed on PBMCs. The receptors stem from a boy aged 2 to 9 in good health and CMV-seronegative.

This rearrangement joins TRBV4-2 to TRBJ1-2; 9 bases agree with TRBD1. The CDR3 length is 17 residues. The germline V gene encodes CDR1 LGHNA and CDR2 YNFKEQ. J was trimmed by 7 bases and V by 0 bases; bases with no gene match: 12. Here the CDR3 reads CASSQDTLSDRGGGYTF. As DNA, the CDR3 is TGTGCCAGCAGCCAAGATACCCTTTCGGACAGGGGTGGTGGCTACACCTTC.

This chain links TRBV2 with TRBJ1-5, with D hard to call. CDR1 and CDR2 from the germline V gene are SNHLY and FYNNEI. Trimming removed 5 bases from V and 0 bases from J, with 11 bases in between. CDR3 length: 15 residues. The CDR3 coding sequence is TGTGCCAGCAGTCGCAGTACGAATAGCAATCAGCCCCAGCATTTT. This gives the protein CASSRSTNSNQPQHF.

The rearrangement joins TRBV4-1 to TRBJ2-3; 11 bases are shared with TRBD2. The germline V gene encodes CDR1 MGHRA and CDR2 YSYEKL. Germline trimming cut 3 bases from V and 3 bases from J; bases unmatched to any gene: 8. The CDR3 spans 17 residues. The CDR3 DNA follows: TGCGCCAGCAGCCAGGTAGCGGGAGGGCCGGAGACAGATACGCAGTATTTT. Translated: CASSQVAGGPETDTQYF.

The V and J genes are TRBV6-1 and TRBJ2-2; 7 bases agree with TRBD2. Trimming took 7 bases from V and 5 from J; bases not matched to a gene: 7. This CDR3 is built from 14 residues. CDR1 is MNHNS, CDR2 SASEGT, per germline. CDR3 sequence: CASTAGVITGELFF. CDR3 in DNA: TGTGCCAGCACGGCGGGGGTAATAACCGGGGAGCTGTTTTTT.

V usage is TRBV4-1 and J usage is TRBJ1-1, with D perhaps TRBD1 (5 bases). CDR3 length: 14 amino acids. V was trimmed by 1 base and J by 5 bases, leaving 11 bases between them. Germline V lookup: CDR1 MGHRA, CDR2 YSYEKL. CDR3: CASSQGDSRTEAFF. The CDR3 DNA sequence: TGCGCCAGCAGCCAAGGAGACAGCCGGACTGAAGCTTTCTTT.

For the CDR3, the DNA is TGTGCCAGCAGTTTAAAGGCGGGAGGGCCTAGCTACGAGCAGTACTTC. Translation gives CASSLKAGGPSYEQYF. The chain couples TRBV27 to TRBJ2-7; 9 bases are shared with TRBD2. Trimming at V came to 2 bases and at J to 3 bases, leaving 8 bases not matched to a gene. The length of the CDR3 is 16 residues. Germline CDR1 and CDR2: MNHEY and SMNVEV (reference sequence).

V usage is TRBV9 and J usage is TRBJ2-7, with TRBD1 as a possible D gene (6 bases). V dropped 4 bases and J dropped 3 bases, with 20 bases sitting between them. Looked up from germline, CDR1 is SGDLS and CDR2 is YYNGEE. The CDR3 has 16 amino acids. CDR3 amino acids: CASSFSPGTPDYEQYF. As DNA, the CDR3 is TGTGCCAGCAGCTTCAGTCCCGGGACACCGGACTACGAGCAGTACTTC.

The CDR3 protein is CSVGLTSYNEQFF. CDR3 bases: TGCAGCGTTGGACTGACCTCCTACAATGAGCAGTTCTTC. The chain combines TRBV29-1 with TRBJ2-1; the D is unclear. The germline V gene has CDR1 SQVTM and CDR2 ANQGSEA. Between the trimmed V and J ends, which lost 4 bases and 0 bases, there was a span of 7 bases. The length of the CDR3 is 13 residues.

The chain joins TRBV7-9 to TRBJ2-2; D possibly corresponds to TRBD1 (6 bases). The germline V gene encodes CDR1 SEHNR and CDR2 FQNEAQ (reference sequence). Trimming stripped 5 bases from V and 4 bases from J, with 14 bases between. The CDR3 runs to 15 residues. CDR3 in DNA: TGTGCCAGCAGCCTACTCGGACAGCCCACCGGGGAGCTGTTTTTT. This sequence encodes CASSLLGQPTGELFF.

The gene calls are TRBV28 and TRBJ2-1, with 9 bases fitting TRBD1. The germline gives CDR1 MDHEN, CDR2 SYDVKM. After removal of 3 bases from V and 1 base from J, the junction contained 1 base not matched to a gene. The CDR3 runs 15 residues. CDR3 sequence (DNA): TGTGCCAGCAGTTTTGACAGGGGGTCCTACAATGAGCAGTTCTTC. It encodes CASSFDRGSYNEQFF.

The rearrangement joins TRBV29-1 to TRBJ2-1, with D perhaps TRBD2 (5 bases). With 0 bases removed from V and 8 bases from J, the gap between germline ends came to 11 bases. Germline values: CDR1 SQVTM, CDR2 ANQGSEA. The length of the CDR3 is 13 residues. CDR3 sequence: CSVEDGLRDEQFF. Here the CDR3 DNA reads TGCAGCGTTGAAGATGGACTTAGGGATGAGCAGTTCTTC.

This clone was seen a few times. The chain combines TRBV19 with TRBJ2-2; tentatively, D is TRBD2 (6 bases). From germline, CDR1 is LNHDA and CDR2 SQIVND (reference sequence). Trimming removed 2 bases at V and 4 bases at J, with 11 bases between. This CDR3 has 15 amino acids. CDR3 amino acids: CASSIKTRGTGELFF. CDR3 nucleotide sequence: TGTGCCAGTAGTATAAAGACTAGAGGCACCGGGGAGCTGTTTTTT.

This clone was detected a few times. V and J are TRBV5-1 and TRBJ1-1; 7 bases line up with TRBD1. V gave up 0 bases and J gave up 9 bases; unmatched junction bases: 5. The CDR3 totals 13 residues. Looked up from germline, CDR1 is SGHRS and CDR2 is YFSETQ. CDR3 DNA: TGCGCCAGCAGCTTGGTTGGGGACAGTCAAGCTTTCTTT. This codes for CASSLVGDSQAFF.

The chain is built from TRBV4-1 and TRBJ2-4; D unclear. The CDR3 is 16 amino acids. Germline V lookup: CDR1 MGHRA, CDR2 YSYEKL. V shed 0 bases and J shed 3 bases, with 12 bases lying between them. The CDR3 protein is CASSQEITRGKNIQYF. The CDR3 bases are TGCGCCAGCAGCCAAGAAATCACAAGAGGCAAAAACATTCAGTACTTC.

V gene TRBV2 combines with J gene TRBJ2-1, with D maybe TRBD2 (5 bases). The germline gives CDR1 SNHLY, CDR2 FYNNEI. CDR3 length: 16 residues. V was clipped by 3 bases and J by 0 bases, with 12 bases between them. The CDR3 loop reads CASSDLRGNSYNEQFF. The DNA for the CDR3 is TGTGCCAGCAGTGATCTTAGAGGGAACTCCTACAATGAGCAGTTCTTC.

V usage is TRBV18 and J usage is TRBJ2-3, with TRBD2 matching over 14 bases. Trimming took 1 base from V and 5 from J; bases not matched to a gene: 2. Germline lookup yields CDR1 KGHSH and CDR2 LQKENI. CDR3 length: 16 residues. The CDR3 DNA sequence: TGTGCCAGCTCACCACGACTAGCGGGAGGGGTAGATACGCAGTATTTT. Its protein product is CASSPRLAGGVDTQYF.

CDR3 in amino acids: CASSLGLAGVPETQYF. CDR3 sequence (DNA): TGTGCCAGCAGCTTAGGACTAGCGGGAGTGCCGGAGACCCAGTACTTC. The chain employs TRBV5-4 and TRBJ2-5; 13 nucleotides agree with TRBD2. Germline V gives CDR1 SGHNT, CDR2 YYREEE (reference sequence). V lost 2 bases to trimming and J lost 5 bases; unmatched junction nucleotides: 6. The CDR3 contains 16 residues.

The V call is TRBV5-1, the J call TRBJ1-2, with 10 bases fitting TRBD1. The CDR3 length is 14 residues. Germline CDR1 is SGHRS and CDR2 is YFSETQ. Trimming took 4 bases from V and 3 from J; bases not matched to a gene: 3. The CDR3 bases are TGCGCCAGCAGCGGAGGGACAGGGGACTATGGCTACACCTTC. Protein sequence: CASSGGTGDYGYTF.

V is TRBV28 and J is TRBJ2-7; 9 bases match TRBD2. V dropped 3 bases and J dropped 5; count of bases not matched to a gene: 5. CDR1 is MDHEN and CDR2 is SYDVKM in the germline V gene. This CDR3 region has 14 residues. The chain's CDR3 is CASSLTGLAHEQYF. The DNA of the CDR3 is TGTGCCAGCAGTTTGACGGGACTAGCCCACGAGCAGTACTTC. Filled out from reference TRBV28 and TRBJ2-7, the complete variable domain reads DVKVTQSSRYLVKRTGEKVFLECVQDMDHENMFWYRQDPGLGLRLIYFSYDVKMKEKGDIPEGYSVSREKKERFSLILESASTNQTSMYLCASSLTGLAHEQYFGPGTRLTVT.

The V gene is TRBV27, the J gene TRBJ1-2; tentatively, D is TRBD1 (5 bases). CDR1 is MNHEY, CDR2 SMNVEV, per germline (reference sequence). V was pared by 6 bases and J by 5 bases, with 31 bases between. CDR3 length equals 19 residues. CDR3 in DNA: TGTGCCAGCAGGTTACGGGGGAGACCCGCCCTAGGAGATCCATATGGCTACACCTTC. Translated: CASRLRGRPALGDPYGYTF.

The gene calls are TRBV18 and TRBJ1-5; D remains ambiguous. The germline gives CDR1 KGHSH, CDR2 LQKENI. The CDR3 totals 13 residues. V lost 5 bases and J 7 bases, leaving 12 bases between the germline ends. The CDR3 loop reads CASSTPEKQPQHF. DNA of the CDR3: TGTGCCAGCTCAACCCCAGAAAAGCAGCCCCAGCATTTT.

In this sample, this clone turned up a few times. The chain has TRBV4-2 and TRBJ2-2; 8 bases align to TRBD2. Germline-derived CDR1 and CDR2 are LGHNA and YNFKEQ. The CDR3 loop spans 14 amino acids. With V trimmed by 4 bases and J by 3 bases, 1 base remained unmatched. CDR3 DNA: TGTGCCAGCAGCCCGGGACTAGACACCGGGGAGCTGTTTTTT. It translates to CASSPGLDTGELFF.

This clone was counted a few times. This sequence joins TRBV7-9 and TRBJ2-3; 8 nucleotides agree with TRBD2. The CDR3 is made up of 16 amino acids. Germline lookup yields CDR1 SEHNR and CDR2 FQNEAQ (reference sequence). Germline trimming cut 1 base from V and 0 bases from J; bases unmatched to any gene: 3. CDR3 region: CASSLGPSGSTDTQYF. The CDR3 DNA follows: TGTGCCAGCAGCTTAGGCCCTAGCGGGAGCACAGATACGCAGTATTTT.